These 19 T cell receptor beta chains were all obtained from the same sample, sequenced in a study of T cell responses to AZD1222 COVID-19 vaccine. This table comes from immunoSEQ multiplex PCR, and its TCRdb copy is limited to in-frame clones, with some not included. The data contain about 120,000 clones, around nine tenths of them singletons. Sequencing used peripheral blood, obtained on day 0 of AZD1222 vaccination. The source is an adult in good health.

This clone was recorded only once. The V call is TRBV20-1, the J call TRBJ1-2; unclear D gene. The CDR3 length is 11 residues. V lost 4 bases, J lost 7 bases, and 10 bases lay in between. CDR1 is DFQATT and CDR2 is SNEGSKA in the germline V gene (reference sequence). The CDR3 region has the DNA TGCAGTGCTATTCCCTTGTCTGGCTACACCTTC. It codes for CSAIPLSGYTF.

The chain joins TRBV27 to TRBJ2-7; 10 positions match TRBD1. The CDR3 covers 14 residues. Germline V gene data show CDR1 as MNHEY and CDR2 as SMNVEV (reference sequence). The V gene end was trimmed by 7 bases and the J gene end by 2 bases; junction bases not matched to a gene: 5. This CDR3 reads CASIPGQGPYEQYF. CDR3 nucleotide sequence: TGTGCCAGCATCCCGGGACAGGGGCCCTACGAGCAGTACTTC.

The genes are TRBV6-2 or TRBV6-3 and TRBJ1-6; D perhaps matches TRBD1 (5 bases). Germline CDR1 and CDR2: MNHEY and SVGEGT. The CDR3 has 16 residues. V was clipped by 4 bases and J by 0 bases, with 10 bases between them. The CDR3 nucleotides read TGTGCCAGCAGTTTGGACGGGGCCTCCTATAATTCACCCCTCCACTTT. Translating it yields CASSLDGASYNSPLHF.

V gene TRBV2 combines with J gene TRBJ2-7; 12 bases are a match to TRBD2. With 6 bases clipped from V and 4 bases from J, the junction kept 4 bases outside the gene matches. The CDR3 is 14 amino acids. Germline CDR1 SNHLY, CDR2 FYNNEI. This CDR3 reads CASRTSGSAYEQYF. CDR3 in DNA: TGTGCCAGCAGGACTAGCGGGAGTGCGTACGAGCAGTACTTC.

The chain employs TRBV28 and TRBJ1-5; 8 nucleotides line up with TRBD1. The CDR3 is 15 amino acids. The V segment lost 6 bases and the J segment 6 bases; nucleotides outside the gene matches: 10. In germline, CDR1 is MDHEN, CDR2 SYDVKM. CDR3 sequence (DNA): TGTGCCAGCAGGGCTCAGGGGGCACGTAGTCAGCCCCAGCATTTT. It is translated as CASRAQGARSQPQHF.

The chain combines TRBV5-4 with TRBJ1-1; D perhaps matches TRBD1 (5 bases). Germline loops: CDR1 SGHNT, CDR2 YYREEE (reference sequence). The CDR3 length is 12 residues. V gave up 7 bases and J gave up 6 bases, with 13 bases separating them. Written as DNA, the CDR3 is TGTGCCAGCTCAGGGTATGGCCCTGAAGCTTTCTTT. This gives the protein CASSGYGPEAFF.

The chain's CDR3 is CASSLGGVRNTEAFF. The DNA for the CDR3 is TGTGCCAGCAGCTTAGGGGGGGTTAGGAACACTGAAGCTTTCTTT. V and J are TRBV7-9 and TRBJ1-1, with a possible D match to TRBD1 (5 bases). V gave up 1 base and J gave up 1 base, with 10 bases separating them. CDR3 length equals 15 residues. Germline V gene data show CDR1 as SEHNR and CDR2 as FQNEAQ (reference sequence).

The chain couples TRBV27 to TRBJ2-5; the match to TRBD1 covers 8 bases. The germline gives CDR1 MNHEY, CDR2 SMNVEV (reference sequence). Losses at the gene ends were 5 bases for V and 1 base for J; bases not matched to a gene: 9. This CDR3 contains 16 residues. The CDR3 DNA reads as TGTGCCAGCAGTGCGCCCTCCGGGACAGGCCAAGAGACCCAGTACTTC. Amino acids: CASSAPSGTGQETQYF.

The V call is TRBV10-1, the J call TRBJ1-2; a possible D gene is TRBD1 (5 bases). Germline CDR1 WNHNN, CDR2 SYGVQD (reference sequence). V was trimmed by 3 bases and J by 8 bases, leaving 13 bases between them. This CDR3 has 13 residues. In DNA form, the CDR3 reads TGCGCCAGCAGTGATGCCGGGGCCGTCGGCTACACCTTC. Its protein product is CASSDAGAVGYTF.

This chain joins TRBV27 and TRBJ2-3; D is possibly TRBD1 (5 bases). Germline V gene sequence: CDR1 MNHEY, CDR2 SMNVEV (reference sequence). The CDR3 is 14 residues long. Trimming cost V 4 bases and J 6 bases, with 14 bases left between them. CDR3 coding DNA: TGTGCCAGCAGTTATAGTAGGGGTAGGGATACGCAGTATTTT. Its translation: CASSYSRGRDTQYF.

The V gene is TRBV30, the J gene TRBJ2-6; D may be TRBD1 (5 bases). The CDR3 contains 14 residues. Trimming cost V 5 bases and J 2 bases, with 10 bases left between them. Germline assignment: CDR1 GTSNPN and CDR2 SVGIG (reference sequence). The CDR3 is CAWSLGAGANVLTF. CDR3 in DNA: TGTGCCTGGTCGTTAGGGGCTGGGGCCAACGTCCTGACTTTC. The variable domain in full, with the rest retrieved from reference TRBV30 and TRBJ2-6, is SQTIHQWPATLVQPVGSPLSLECTVEGTSNPNLYWYRQAAGRGLQLLFYSVGIGQISSEVPQNLSASRPQDRQFILSSKKLLLSDSGFYLCAWSLGAGANVLTFGAGSRLTVL.

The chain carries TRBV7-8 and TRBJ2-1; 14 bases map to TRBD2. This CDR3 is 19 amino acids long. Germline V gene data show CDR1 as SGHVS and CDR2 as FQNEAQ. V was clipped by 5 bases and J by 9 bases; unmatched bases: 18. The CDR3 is CASSPRHRKTSGGAFEQFF. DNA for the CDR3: TGTGCCAGCAGCCCCCGCCACCGGAAGACTAGCGGGGGGGCATTTGAGCAGTTCTTC.

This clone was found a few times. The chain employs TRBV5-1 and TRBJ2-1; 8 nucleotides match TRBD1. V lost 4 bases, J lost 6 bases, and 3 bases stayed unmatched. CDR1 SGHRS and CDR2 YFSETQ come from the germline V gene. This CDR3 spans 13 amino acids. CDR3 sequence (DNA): TGCGCCAGCAGCCTAGGGACAGGCAATGAGCAGTTCTTC. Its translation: CASSLGTGNEQFF.

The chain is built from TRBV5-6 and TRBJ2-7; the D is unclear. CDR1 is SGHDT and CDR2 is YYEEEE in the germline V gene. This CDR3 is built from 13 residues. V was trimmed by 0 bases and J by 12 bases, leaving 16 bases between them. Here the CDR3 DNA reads TGTGCCAGCAGCTTGGCCTCCGGGCAAGATACGTACTTC. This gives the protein CASSLASGQDTYF.

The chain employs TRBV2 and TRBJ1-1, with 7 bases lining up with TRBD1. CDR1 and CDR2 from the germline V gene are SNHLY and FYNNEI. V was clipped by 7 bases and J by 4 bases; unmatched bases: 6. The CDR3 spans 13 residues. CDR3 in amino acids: CASNTGVVTEAFF. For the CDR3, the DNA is TGTGCCAGCAATACAGGGGTCGTCACTGAAGCTTTCTTT.

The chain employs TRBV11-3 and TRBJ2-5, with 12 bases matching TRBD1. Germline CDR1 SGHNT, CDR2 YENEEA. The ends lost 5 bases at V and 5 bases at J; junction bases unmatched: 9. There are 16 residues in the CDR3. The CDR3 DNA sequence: TGTGCCAGCAGCCTCACGGGGACAGGGGGCGAGGAGACCCAGTACTTC. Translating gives CASSLTGTGGEETQYF.

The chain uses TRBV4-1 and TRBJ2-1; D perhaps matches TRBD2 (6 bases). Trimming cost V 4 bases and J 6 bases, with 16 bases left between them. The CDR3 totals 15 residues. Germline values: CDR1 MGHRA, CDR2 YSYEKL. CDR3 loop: CASSPGDSWGNEQFF. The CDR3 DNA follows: TGCGCCAGCAGCCCCGGGGACTCTTGGGGCAATGAGCAGTTCTTC.

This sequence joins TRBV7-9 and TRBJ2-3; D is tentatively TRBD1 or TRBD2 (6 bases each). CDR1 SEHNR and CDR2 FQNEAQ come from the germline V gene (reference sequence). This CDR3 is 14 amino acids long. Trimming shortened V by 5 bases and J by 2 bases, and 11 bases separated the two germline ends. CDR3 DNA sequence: TGTGCCAGCAGCCCGCGGGGACACACAGATACGCAGTATTTT. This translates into CASSPRGHTDTQYF.

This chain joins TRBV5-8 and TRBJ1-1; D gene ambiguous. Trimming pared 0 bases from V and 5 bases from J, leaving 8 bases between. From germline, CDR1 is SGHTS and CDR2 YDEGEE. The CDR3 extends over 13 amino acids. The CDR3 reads CASSLGRVTEAFF. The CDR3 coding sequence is TGTGCCAGCAGCTTGGGAAGGGTAACTGAAGCTTTCTTT.